The rows below give T cell receptor beta chains drawn from one sample of a study of CD8+ T cells in alopecia areata. Sequencing was performed with immunoSEQ multiplex PCR; in TCRdb, only in-frame clones are kept and a portion is missing. The sample yields more than 90,000 clones, 55% to 70% seen once. Sequences were derived from CD8+ T cells sorted from blood, sampled between weeks 55 and 65, from a patient treated with tofacitinib. The receptor set was obtained from a human donor with alopecia areata. The CDR3 runs from the conserved cysteine through the conserved F or W. Each record gives: V gene, CDR3 length, clone size, J gene, D gene, CDR3 DNA, CDR3 protein. The D gene is left open where the match is weak. The size of a clone is reported for some rows only, either as once, few or many, or as a class for expanded clones.

V: TRBV7-9
length: 15
size: NA
J: TRBJ2-2
D: NA
DNA: TGTGCCAGCAGCCTCCGGACAGTTTACACCGGGGAGCTGTTTTTT
CDR3: CASSLRTVYTGELFF

V: TRBV7-9
length: 17
size: NA
J: TRBJ2-1
D: TRBD2
DNA: TGTGCCAGCAGCCCTACGGTTCCGCGGGGGTCTTGGAATGAGCAGTTCTTC
CDR3: CASSPTVPRGSWNEQFF

V: TRBV7-8
length: 17
size: NA
J: TRBJ2-2
D: NA
DNA: TGTGCCAGCAGCTTACCCCGGAGGTTTGCGAACACCGGGGAGCTGTTTTTT
CDR3: CASSLPRRFANTGELFF

V: TRBV2
length: 17
size: NA
J: TRBJ2-3
D: TRBD2
DNA: TGTGCCAGCACCACCAGGGGACTAGCGGGGGGCACAGATACGCAGTATTTT
CDR3: CASTTRGLAGGTDTQYF

V: TRBV27
length: 15
size: NA
J: TRBJ2-1
D: NA
DNA: TGTGCCAGCAGTTTACAAGAGACGGCCTACAATGAGCAGTTCTTC
CDR3: CASSLQETAYNEQFF

V: TRBV10-2
length: 15
size: few
J: TRBJ2-7
D: NA
DNA: TGCGCCAGCAGTGAGTCCAGCAGGGGTGGATACGAGCAGTACTTC
CDR3: CASSESSRGGYEQYF

V: TRBV29-1
length: 14
size: NA
J: TRBJ1-1
D: TRBD1
DNA: TGCAGCGTTGGTTCGGGACAGGGAGGAACTGAAGCTTTCTTT
CDR3: CSVGSGQGGTEAFF

V: TRBV19
length: 15
size: NA
J: TRBJ1-5
D: TRBD1
DNA: TGTGCCAGTAGTCTGGGACAGTCTAGCAATCAGCCCCAGCATTTT
CDR3: CASSLGQSSNQPQHF

V: TRBV19
length: 14
size: NA
J: TRBJ2-1
D: NA
DNA: TGTGCCAGTAGTATCTTATTAGGGTCGGGTGAGCAGTTCTTC
CDR3: CASSILLGSGEQFF

V: TRBV6-5
length: 14
size: NA
J: TRBJ1-6
D: NA
DNA: TGTGCCAGCAGTCCCGGACAGAATAATTCACCCCTCCACTTT
CDR3: CASSPGQNNSPLHF

V: TRBV19
length: 14
size: NA
J: TRBJ2-1
D: NA
DNA: TGTGCCAGTAGCCGGGGGGCGGGAAGGGGTGAGCAGTTCTTC
CDR3: CASSRGAGRGEQFF

V: TRBV7-2
length: 15
size: few
J: TRBJ2-5
D: NA
DNA: TGTGCCAGCAGCCTTGCCCGACAACAACGGGAGACCCAGTACTTC
CDR3: CASSLARQQRETQYF

V: TRBV5-6
length: 14
size: few
J: TRBJ1-3
D: NA
DNA: TGTGCCAGCACCGGCATCGCTACTGGAAACACCATATATTTT
CDR3: CASTGIATGNTIYF

V: TRBV29-1
length: 14
size: few
J: TRBJ1-3
D: NA
DNA: TGCAGCGTCGGATCCCCGGCAGGAGGAAACACCATATATTTT
CDR3: CSVGSPAGGNTIYF

V: TRBV4-2
length: 15
size: NA
J: TRBJ2-3
D: NA
DNA: TGTGCCAGCAGCCAAGGGGACGGCGACACAGATACGCAGTATTTT
CDR3: CASSQGDGDTDTQYF

V: TRBV5-1
length: 15
size: NA
J: TRBJ2-1
D: NA
DNA: TGCGCCAGCAGCTTGTGGATCCTCTCCTACAATGAGCAGTTCTTC
CDR3: CASSLWILSYNEQFF

V: TRBV19
length: 12
size: few
J: TRBJ1-1
D: NA
DNA: TGTTCATCGAGGGTGGGCGACACTGAAGCTTTCTTT
CDR3: CSSRVGDTEAFF

V: TRBV10-3
length: 16
size: once
J: TRBJ1-5
D: NA
DNA: TGTGCCATCAGTGAGGGGGAGTCGCGGACCAATCAGCCCCAGCATTTT
CDR3: CAISEGESRTNQPQHF

V: TRBV7-9
length: 15
size: NA
J: TRBJ2-1
D: NA
DNA: TGTGCCAGCAGCCTACCAACTAGCACCTACAATGAGCAGTTCTTC
CDR3: CASSLPTSTYNEQFF

V: TRBV7-2
length: 14
size: few
J: TRBJ2-1
D: TRBD1
DNA: TGTGCCAGCAGCCCGGCAGGGGGCTACAATGAGCAGTTCTTC
CDR3: CASSPAGGYNEQFF

V: TRBV5-1
length: 15
size: NA
J: TRBJ2-7
D: NA
DNA: TGCGCCAGCAGCTACAATAGACAGGCTTCCTACGAGCAGTACTTC
CDR3: CASSYNRQASYEQYF

V: TRBV4-1
length: 15
size: NA
J: TRBJ2-3
D: TRBD2
DNA: TGCGCCAGCAGTGCTAGCGGGGGGGGGTCAGATACGCAGTATTTT
CDR3: CASSASGGGSDTQYF